A selection of T cell receptor beta chains follows, all from one sample in a study of T cells after yellow fever vaccination. TCRdb used MiXCR to reprocess the 5' RACE reads, holding one entry per CDR3 protein. Among over 300,000 distinct CDR3 sequences listed, roughly 4% were seen once. This specimen consisted of PBMCs, obtained on the day of the yellow fever booster vaccination. The receptor set was obtained from a man aged 18 to 30 who received the YFV17D yellow fever vaccine. CDR3s include the opening cysteine and the closing phenylalanine or tryptophan. D genes are given only for firm matches. Rows may omit the clone size; those that give it use once, few, many or a size class.

TRBV20-1	TRBD1	TRBJ2-7	many	TGCAGTGCTAGAGATCGAGGGGGCCTTCCGGACGAGCAGTACTTC	CSARDRGGLPDEQYF
TRBV12-3/TRBV12-4	TRBD2	TRBJ2-1	many	TGTGCCAGCAGCCCCAGGGAGCGGGGGGGCCACGAGCAGTTCTTC	CASSPRERGGHEQFF
TRBV19	NA	TRBJ1-2	NA	TGTGCCAGTAAGTCGGGCGGACCCTATGGCTACACCTTC	CASKSGGPYGYTF
TRBV10-3	TRBD1	TRBJ2-5	many	TGTGCCATCAATTCCGGGACAGGGTCGGAGACCCAGTACTTC	CAINSGTGSETQYF
TRBV29-1	NA	TRBJ1-1	many	TGCAGCGTTGAAGCGACGGAGGGAGCTGAAGCTTTCTTT	CSVEATEGAEAFF
TRBV4-3	NA	TRBJ2-7	few	TGCGCCAGCAGCCAGCCATGCCGCGGGGGCCGGCAAAGGATCTACGAGCAGTACTTC	CASSQPCRGGRQRIYEQYF
TRBV27	NA	TRBJ1-1	NA	TGTGCCACCGGACAGTCCCGGGGCACTGAAGCTTTCTTT	CATGQSRGTEAFF
TRBV7-9	TRBD1	TRBJ2-7	many	TGTGCCAGCAGCTTAATGGGACAGGGAGTCTGGGACGAGCAGTACTTC	CASSLMGQGVWDEQYF
TRBV7-9	TRBD2	TRBJ2-1	many	TGTGCCAGCAGCCCCGGGGGAGGGAGCTCCTACAATGAGCAGTTCTTC	CASSPGGGSSYNEQFF
TRBV5-6	TRBD2	TRBJ2-4	many	TGTGCCAGCAGCTTGTTGCTAGCGGGGGGGGAACTGATAGCCAAAAACATTCAGTACTTC	CASSLLLAGGELIAKNIQYF
TRBV5-6	NA	TRBJ1-6	NA	TGTGCCAGCAGCTTGGCAGGGAATTATAATTCACCCCTCCACTTT	CASSLAGNYNSPLHF
TRBV4-1	NA	TRBJ2-3	many	TGCGCCAGCAGCCAAGATCGATGGGTAGAAGATACGCAGTATTTT	CASSQDRWVEDTQYF
TRBV9	NA	TRBJ2-7	many	TGTGCCAGCAGCCCCTACAGTGGGGCCTACGAGCAGTACTTC	CASSPYSGAYEQYF
TRBV4-2	TRBD2	TRBJ2-1	NA	TGTGCCAGCAGCCAAGGGGAGGGTCCCGATGAGCAGTTCTTC	CASSQGEGPDEQFF
TRBV5-6	NA	TRBJ2-2	few	TGTGCCAGCAGCTTATCCCTCGGGAACAGGGTCTGGGAGCTGTTTTTT	CASSLSLGNRVWELFF
TRBV11-2	NA	TRBJ1-1	many	TGTGCCAGCAGCTTCGAAGTAGAGACTGAAGCTTTCTTT	CASSFEVETEAFF
TRBV4-2	TRBD1	TRBJ1-1	many	TGTGCCAGCAGCCAAGACCAGGGGGGTACGAACACTGAAGCTTTCTTT	CASSQDQGGTNTEAFF
TRBV6-2/TRBV6-3	TRBD1	TRBJ1-5	few	TGTGCCAGCAGGACATGGACAGGGCCGTATAGCAATCAGCCCCAGCATTTT	CASRTWTGPYSNQPQHF
TRBV7-8	NA	TRBJ2-3	many	TGTGCCAGCAGCCGCAACGGAAGGCTAGCCACAGATACGCAGTATTTT	CASSRNGRLATDTQYF
TRBV4-1	TRBD2	TRBJ2-1	many	TGCGCCAGCCTACGGGGGGGGGGCCTCGACAATGAGCAGTTCTTC	CASLRGGGLDNEQFF
TRBV4-1	NA	TRBJ2-5	NA	TGCGCCAGCAGCCAACTTGGGGGGGGGCAGGAGACCCAGTACTTC	CASSQLGGGQETQYF
TRBV10-3	NA	TRBJ2-1	NA	TGTGCCATCAGTGAACAAGACGCCAGAACCTACAATGAGCAGTTCTTC	CAISEQDARTYNEQFF
TRBV7-2	NA	TRBJ1-1	NA	TGTGCCAGCAGCCTGAGCGGGGTAGGGCTGTCGAACACTGAAGCTTTCTTT	CASSLSGVGLSNTEAFF
TRBV5-1	TRBD1	TRBJ2-2	NA	TGCGCCAGCAGCTGGGGGACAGGGCAAAACACCGGGGAGCTGTTTTTT	CASSWGTGQNTGELFF
TRBV4-1	TRBD2	TRBJ2-3	many	TGCGCCAGCAGCCAAAGCGGGGGGGTTTTAAGCACAGATACGCAGTATTTT	CASSQSGGVLSTDTQYF
TRBV18	NA	TRBJ1-1	NA	TGTGCCAGCTCACCGATGCCGGGAGATGAAGCTTTCTTT	CASSPMPGDEAFF
TRBV20-1	NA	TRBJ1-1	many	TGCAGTGCTGGGGGATCCGGGGCTGAAGCTTTCTTT	CSAGGSGAEAFF
TRBV5-1	TRBD2	TRBJ2-7	NA	TGCGCCAGCAGCTTGGGAAAGGGACTAGCGGGGTCCGCCTACGAGCAGTACTTC	CASSLGKGLAGSAYEQYF
TRBV12-3/TRBV12-4	NA	TRBJ2-7	few	TGTGCCAGCAGCTCTAGACAGTCCAAGGTGTACTTC	CASSSRQSKVYF
TRBV6-2/TRBV6-3	NA	TRBJ2-4	many	TGTGCCAGCAGTTACGACCCCACGAATTATCCTCGAGCCAAAAACATTCAGTACTTC	CASSYDPTNYPRAKNIQYF
TRBV5-4	NA	TRBJ2-2	many	TGTGCCAGCAGCTTGGTGGGGGGGGCAGAGCGGGAGCTGTTTTTT	CASSLVGGAERELFF
TRBV25-1	NA	TRBJ2-1	few	TGTGCCAGCATCGGGACACCCAACAATGAGCAGTTCTTC	CASIGTPNNEQFF
TRBV12-3/TRBV12-4	NA	TRBJ2-5	many	TGTGCCACCTCAACCCGACCTCAACAAGAGACCCAGTACTTC	CATSTRPQQETQYF
TRBV6-2/TRBV6-3	TRBD1	TRBJ1-6	many	TGTGCCAGCAGTACCCGGACAGGGTTTTCACCCCTCCACTTT	CASSTRTGFSPLHF
TRBV7-2	TRBD1	TRBJ1-1	many	TGTGCCAGCAGCTCGGACAGGGGGGACACTGAAGCTTTCTTT	CASSSDRGDTEAFF
TRBV12-3/TRBV12-4	NA	TRBJ1-5	few	TGTGCCAGCAGGAGAGGGAATAATCAGCCCCAGCATTTT	CASRRGNNQPQHF
TRBV7-2	TRBD2	TRBJ2-1	NA	TGTGCCAGCAGCTTCCCGACGGGGGGAATAAACAATGAGCAGTTCTTC	CASSFPTGGINNEQFF
TRBV2	TRBD1	TRBJ2-3	NA	TGTGCCAGCAGTGCGGGACAGGGCGGGTCAGATACGCAGTATTTT	CASSAGQGGSDTQYF
TRBV5-1	NA	TRBJ2-5	few	TGCGCCAGCAGCCTCCTCCGGGAGCAAGAGACCCAGTACTTC	CASSLLREQETQYF
TRBV5-1	TRBD1	TRBJ1-5	many	TGCGCCAGCAGCCCGGGACAGGGATTCAATCAGCCCCAGCATTTT	CASSPGQGFNQPQHF
TRBV7-9	NA	TRBJ2-5	many	TGTGCCAGCAGCTGGGGGCCGGGGGGAGAGACCCAGTACTTC	CASSWGPGGETQYF
TRBV12-3/TRBV12-4	NA	TRBJ1-5	many	TGTGCCAGCAGTTTAGATTTTGGGCCCCAGCATTTT	CASSLDFGPQHF
TRBV20-1	TRBD1	TRBJ1-6	few	TGCAGTGCTAGAATAGTCCCGGACAGGAATTCACCCCTCCACTTT	CSARIVPDRNSPLHF
TRBV12-3/TRBV12-4	TRBD1	TRBJ1-1	few	TGTGCCGGACAGGGGCGCACTGAAGCTTTCTTT	CAGQGRTEAFF
TRBV12-5	TRBD1	TRBJ2-1	NA	TGTGCTAGTGGTTTTGGGACAGGGGTCAATGAGCAGTTCTTC	CASGFGTGVNEQFF
TRBV29-1	NA	TRBJ2-1	few	TGCAGCGTTGCCCCCAGGAGCAATGAGCAGTTCTTC	CSVAPRSNEQFF
TRBV20-1	NA	TRBJ1-5	few	TGCAGTGCTAGGCACGCTTATAGCAATCAGCCCCAGCATTTT	CSARHAYSNQPQHF
TRBV5-4	TRBD2	TRBJ2-1	few	TGTGCCAGCAGCTTGGAGGGACTAGCGGCGAGCAATGAGCAGTTCTTC	CASSLEGLAASNEQFF
TRBV5-4	TRBD2	TRBJ2-3	few	TGTGCCAGCAGTTCCACGGGTCGGGGGGGCCCCACAGATACGCAGTATTTT	CASSSTGRGGPTDTQYF
TRBV19	TRBD2	TRBJ2-1	few	TGTGCCAGTAGTATCAGCGGGACCAATGAGCAGTTCTTC	CASSISGTNEQFF
TRBV5-6	NA	TRBJ1-5	NA	TGTGCCAGCAGCTTGGGGGGCTGGGACAATCAGCCCCAGCATTTT	CASSLGGWDNQPQHF
TRBV4-3	NA	TRBJ1-4	many	TGCGCCAGCAGCCAAGATTTTAGGCAGGGAAGAAGGGGAGAAAAACTGTTTTTT	CASSQDFRQGRRGEKLFF
TRBV5-1	NA	TRBJ2-5	many	TGCGCCAGCAGCACCGGACAGCCCGAAGAGACCCAGTACTTC	CASSTGQPEETQYF
TRBV7-2	NA	TRBJ1-2	few	TGTGCCAGCAGCCCCCAGACTTATGGCTACACCTTC	CASSPQTYGYTF
TRBV6-5	TRBD2	TRBJ2-5	many	TGTGCCAGCAGTTACCTAGCGGGGGGAAAGACCCAGTACTTC	CASSYLAGGKTQYF
TRBV20-1	TRBD1	TRBJ1-1	many	TGCAGTGCTAGACAGGGGGCCACTGAAGCTTTCTTT	CSARQGATEAFF
TRBV5-1	TRBD2	TRBJ2-5	many	TGCGCCAGCAGCCTGAGGGCTAGCGGGGGTAGCGTACAAGAGACCCAGTACTTC	CASSLRASGGSVQETQYF